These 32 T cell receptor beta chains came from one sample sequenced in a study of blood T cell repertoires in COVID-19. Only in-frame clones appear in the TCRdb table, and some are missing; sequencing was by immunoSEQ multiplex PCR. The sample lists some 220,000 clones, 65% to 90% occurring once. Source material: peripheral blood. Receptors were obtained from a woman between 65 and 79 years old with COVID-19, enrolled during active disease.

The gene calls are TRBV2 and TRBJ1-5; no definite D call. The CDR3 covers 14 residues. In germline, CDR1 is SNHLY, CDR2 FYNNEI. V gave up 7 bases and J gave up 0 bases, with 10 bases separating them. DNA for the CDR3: TGTGCCAGCACGGGAGGAAATAGCAATCAGCCCCAGCATTTT. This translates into CASTGGNSNQPQHF.

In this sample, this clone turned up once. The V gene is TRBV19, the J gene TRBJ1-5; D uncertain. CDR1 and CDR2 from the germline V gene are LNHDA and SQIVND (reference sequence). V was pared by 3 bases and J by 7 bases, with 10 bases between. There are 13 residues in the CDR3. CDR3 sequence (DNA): TGTGCCAGTAGTATTAGTGTGTCCCAGCCCCAGCATTTT. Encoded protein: CASSISVSQPQHF.

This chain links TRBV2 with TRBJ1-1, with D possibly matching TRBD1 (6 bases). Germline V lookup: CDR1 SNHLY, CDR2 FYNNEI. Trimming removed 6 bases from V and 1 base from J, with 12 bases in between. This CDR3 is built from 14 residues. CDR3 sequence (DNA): TGTGCCAGCAGACCATCAGGGGAGAACACTGAAGCTTTCTTT. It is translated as CASRPSGENTEAFF.

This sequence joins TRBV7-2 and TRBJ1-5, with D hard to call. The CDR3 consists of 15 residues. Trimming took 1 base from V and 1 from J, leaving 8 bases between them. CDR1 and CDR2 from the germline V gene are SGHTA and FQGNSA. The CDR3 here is CASSLVSGSNQPQHF. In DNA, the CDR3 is TGTGCCAGCAGCTTAGTGTCCGGGAGCAATCAGCCCCAGCATTTT.

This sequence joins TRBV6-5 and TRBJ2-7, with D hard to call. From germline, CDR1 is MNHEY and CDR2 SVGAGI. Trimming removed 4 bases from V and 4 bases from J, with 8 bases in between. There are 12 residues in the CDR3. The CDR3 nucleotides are TGTGCCAGCAGTTTAGGCGGATACGAGCAGTACTTC. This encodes CASSLGGYEQYF.

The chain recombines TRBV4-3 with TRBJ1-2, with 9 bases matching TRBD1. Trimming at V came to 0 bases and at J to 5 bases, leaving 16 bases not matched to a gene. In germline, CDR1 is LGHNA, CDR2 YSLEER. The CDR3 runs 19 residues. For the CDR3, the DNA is TGCGCCAGCAGCCAAGAGAGGGGGACAGGGTTAATCAAGCGGTATGGCTACACCTTC. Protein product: CASSQERGTGLIKRYGYTF.

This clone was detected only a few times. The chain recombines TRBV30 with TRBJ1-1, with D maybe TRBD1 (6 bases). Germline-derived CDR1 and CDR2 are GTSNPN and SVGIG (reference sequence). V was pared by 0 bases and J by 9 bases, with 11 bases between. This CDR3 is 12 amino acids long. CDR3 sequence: CAWSVGRGQAFF. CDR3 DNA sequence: TGTGCCTGGAGTGTGGGCAGGGGACAAGCTTTCTTT.

The CDR3 DNA reads TGTGCCAGTAGTAGGGACAGGTACCCCTATGGCTACACCTTC. Translation gives CASSRDRYPYGYTF. This chain connects TRBV19 to TRBJ1-2, with 8 positions matching TRBD1. The junction had 5 bases not matched to a gene; V was cut back by 4 bases and J by 4 bases. Germline values: CDR1 LNHDA, CDR2 SQIVND (reference sequence). CDR3 size: 14 residues.

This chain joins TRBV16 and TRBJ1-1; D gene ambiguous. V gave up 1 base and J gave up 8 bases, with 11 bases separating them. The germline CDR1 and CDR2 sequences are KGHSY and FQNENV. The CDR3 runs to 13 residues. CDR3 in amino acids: CASSQFLTIEAFF. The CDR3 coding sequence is TGTGCCAGCAGCCAATTCTTAACTATCGAAGCTTTCTTT.

The CDR3 DNA is TGCAGCGTCGGGACTAGCGGGAGGAGTGGCACCGGGGAGCTGTTTTTT. The encoded protein is CSVGTSGRSGTGELFF. The V gene is TRBV29-1, the J gene TRBJ2-2, with 15 bases matching TRBD2. The CDR3 is 16 amino acids. Trimming removed 6 bases from V and 4 bases from J; junction bases left unmatched: 6. Germline V gives CDR1 SQVTM, CDR2 ANQGSEA.

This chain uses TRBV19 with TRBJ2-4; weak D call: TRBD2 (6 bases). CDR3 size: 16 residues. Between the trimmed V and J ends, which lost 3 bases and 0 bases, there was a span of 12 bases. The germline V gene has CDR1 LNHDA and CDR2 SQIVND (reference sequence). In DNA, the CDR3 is TGTGCCAGTAGTATTCCGGGAGCTGAAGCCAAAAACATTCAGTACTTC. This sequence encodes CASSIPGAEAKNIQYF.

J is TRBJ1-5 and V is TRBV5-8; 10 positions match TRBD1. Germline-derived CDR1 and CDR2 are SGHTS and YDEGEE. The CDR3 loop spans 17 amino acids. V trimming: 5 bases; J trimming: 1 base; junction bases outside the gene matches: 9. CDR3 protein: CASRRDRGGTSNQPQHF. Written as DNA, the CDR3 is TGTGCCAGCAGGCGGGACAGGGGAGGCACAAGCAATCAGCCCCAGCATTTT.

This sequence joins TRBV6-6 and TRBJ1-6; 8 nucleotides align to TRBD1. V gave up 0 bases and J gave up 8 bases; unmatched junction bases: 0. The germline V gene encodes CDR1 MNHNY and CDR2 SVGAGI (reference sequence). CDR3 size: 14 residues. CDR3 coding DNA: TGTGCCAGCAGTTACTCGGACAGGGATTCACCCCTCCACTTT. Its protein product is CASSYSDRDSPLHF.

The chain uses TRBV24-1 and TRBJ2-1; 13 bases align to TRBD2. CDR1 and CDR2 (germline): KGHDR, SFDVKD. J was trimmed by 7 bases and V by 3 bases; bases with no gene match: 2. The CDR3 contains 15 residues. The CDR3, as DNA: TGTGCCACCAGTGATAGGACTAGCGGGAGTAATGAGCAGTTCTTC. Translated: CATSDRTSGSNEQFF.

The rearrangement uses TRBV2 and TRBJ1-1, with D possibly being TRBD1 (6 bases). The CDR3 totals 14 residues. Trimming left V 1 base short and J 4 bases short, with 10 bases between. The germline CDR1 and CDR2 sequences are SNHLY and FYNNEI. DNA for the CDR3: TGTGCCAGCAGTGAAGGGACAGTCTCCACTGAAGCTTTCTTT. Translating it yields CASSEGTVSTEAFF.

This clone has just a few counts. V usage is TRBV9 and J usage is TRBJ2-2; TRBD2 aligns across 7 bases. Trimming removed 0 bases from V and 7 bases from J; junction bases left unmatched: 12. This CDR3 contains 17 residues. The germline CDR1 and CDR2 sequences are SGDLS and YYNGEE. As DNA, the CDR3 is TGTGCCAGCAGCGTAGTTGGAACTAGCGCGCAGGGCGGGGAGCTGTTTTTT. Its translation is CASSVVGTSAQGGELFF.

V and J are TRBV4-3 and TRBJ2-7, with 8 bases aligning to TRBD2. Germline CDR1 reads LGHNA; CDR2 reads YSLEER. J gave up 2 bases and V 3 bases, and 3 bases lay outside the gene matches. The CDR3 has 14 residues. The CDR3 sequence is CASSHRGGTYEQYF. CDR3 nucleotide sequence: TGCGCCAGCAGCCATCGGGGGGGGACCTACGAGCAGTACTTC.

The CDR3 DNA reads TGTGCCAGCAGCTTACTCGCAGGGATGAACACTGAAGCTTTCTTT. Translating it yields CASSLLAGMNTEAFF. The V and J genes are TRBV7-6 and TRBJ1-1; D is perhaps TRBD1 (5 bases). Trimming took off 2 bases at V and 0 bases at J, with 10 bases between the two ends. The CDR3 has 15 residues. The germline V gene encodes CDR1 SGHVS and CDR2 FNYEAQ.

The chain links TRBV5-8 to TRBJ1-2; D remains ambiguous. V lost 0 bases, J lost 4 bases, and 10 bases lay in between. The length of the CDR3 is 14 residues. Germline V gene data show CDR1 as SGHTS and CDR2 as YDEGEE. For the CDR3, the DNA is TGTGCCAGCAGCTTGGCGGTACGCCTCTATGGCTACACCTTC. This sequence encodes CASSLAVRLYGYTF.

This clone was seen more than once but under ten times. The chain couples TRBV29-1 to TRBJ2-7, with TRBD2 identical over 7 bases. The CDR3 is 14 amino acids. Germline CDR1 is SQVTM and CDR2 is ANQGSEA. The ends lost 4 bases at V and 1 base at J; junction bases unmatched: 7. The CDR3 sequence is CSVVGRASSYEQYF. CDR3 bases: TGCAGCGTTGTTGGGAGGGCCTCATCCTACGAGCAGTACTTC.

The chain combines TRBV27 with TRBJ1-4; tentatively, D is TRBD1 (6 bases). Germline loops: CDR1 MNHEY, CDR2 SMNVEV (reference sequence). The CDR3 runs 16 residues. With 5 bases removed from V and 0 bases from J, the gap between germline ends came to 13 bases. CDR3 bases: TGTGCCAGCAGTCCACTGACAGGAACAACTAATGAAAAACTGTTTTTT. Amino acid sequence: CASSPLTGTTNEKLFF.

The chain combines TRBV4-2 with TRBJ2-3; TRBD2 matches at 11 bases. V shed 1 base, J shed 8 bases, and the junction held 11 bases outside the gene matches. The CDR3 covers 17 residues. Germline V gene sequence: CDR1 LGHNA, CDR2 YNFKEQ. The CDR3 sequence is CASSQALPSGGLGTQYF. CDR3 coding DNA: TGTGCCAGCAGCCAAGCTCTCCCTAGCGGGGGGTTAGGTACGCAGTATTTT.

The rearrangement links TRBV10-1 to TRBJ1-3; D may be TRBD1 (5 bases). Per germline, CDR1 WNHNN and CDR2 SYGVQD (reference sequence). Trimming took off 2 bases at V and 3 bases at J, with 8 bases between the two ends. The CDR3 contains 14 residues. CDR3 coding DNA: TGCGCCAGCAGTGAGACAGGATTTGGAAACACCATATATTTT. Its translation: CASSETGFGNTIYF.

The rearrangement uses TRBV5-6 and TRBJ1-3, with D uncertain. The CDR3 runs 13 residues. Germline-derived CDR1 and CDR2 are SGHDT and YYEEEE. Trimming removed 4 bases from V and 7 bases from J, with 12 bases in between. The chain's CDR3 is CASSRELENTIYF. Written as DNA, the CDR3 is TGTGCCAGCAGCCGAGAATTGGAGAACACCATATATTTT.

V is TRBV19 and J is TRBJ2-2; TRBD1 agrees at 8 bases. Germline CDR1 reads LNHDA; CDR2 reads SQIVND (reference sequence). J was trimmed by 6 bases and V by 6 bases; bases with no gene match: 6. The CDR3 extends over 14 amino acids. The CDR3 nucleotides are TGTGCCAGTAGGGGGACAGGATGGGCCGGGGAGCTGTTTTTT. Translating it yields CASRGTGWAGELFF.

The DNA for the CDR3 is TGTGCCAGCAGCTTGCTAGGGGACACTGAAGCTTTCTTT. It translates to CASSLLGDTEAFF. This rearrangement joins TRBV5-5 to TRBJ1-1, with D perhaps TRBD1 (5 bases). Germline lookup yields CDR1 SGHKS and CDR2 YYEKEE (reference sequence). Trimming pared 1 base from V and 3 bases from J, leaving 7 bases between. The CDR3 totals 13 residues. Filled out from reference TRBV5-5 and TRBJ1-1, the complete variable domain reads DAGVTQSPTHLIKTRGQQVTLRCSPISGHKSVSWYQQVLGQGPQFIFQYYEKEERGRGNFPDRFSARQFPNYSSELNVNALLLGDSALYLCASSLLGDTEAFFGQGTRLTVV.

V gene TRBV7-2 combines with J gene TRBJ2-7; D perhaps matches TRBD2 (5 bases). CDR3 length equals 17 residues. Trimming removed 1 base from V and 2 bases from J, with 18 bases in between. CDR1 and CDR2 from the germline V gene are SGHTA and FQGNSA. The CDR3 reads CASSLEGGYGTPYEQYF. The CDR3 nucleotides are TGTGCCAGCAGCTTAGAAGGCGGGTACGGAACTCCCTACGAGCAGTACTTC.

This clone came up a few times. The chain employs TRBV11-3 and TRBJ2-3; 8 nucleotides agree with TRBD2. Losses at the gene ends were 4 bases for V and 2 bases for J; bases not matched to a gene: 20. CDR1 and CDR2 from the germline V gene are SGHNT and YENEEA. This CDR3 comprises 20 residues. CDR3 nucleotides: TGTGCCAGCAGCTCTCACGTGAGGCTGGAGCGGGAGCCTCTCACAGATACGCAGTATTTT. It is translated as CASSSHVRLEREPLTDTQYF.

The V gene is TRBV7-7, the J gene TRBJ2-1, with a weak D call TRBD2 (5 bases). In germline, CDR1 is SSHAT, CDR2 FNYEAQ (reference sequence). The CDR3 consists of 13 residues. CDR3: CASAPSSYNEQFF. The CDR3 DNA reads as TGTGCTAGCGCCCCGAGCTCCTACAATGAGCAGTTCTTC.

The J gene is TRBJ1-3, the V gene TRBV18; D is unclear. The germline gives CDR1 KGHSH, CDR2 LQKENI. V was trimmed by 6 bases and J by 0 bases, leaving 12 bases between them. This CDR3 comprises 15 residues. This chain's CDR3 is CASSFSTVSGNTIYF. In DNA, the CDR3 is TGTGCCAGCTCGTTTTCCACAGTCTCTGGAAACACCATATATTTT.

The CDR3 reads CASSLGQGGNSPLHF. DNA of the CDR3: TGTGCCAGCAGCTTAGGACAGGGTGGAAATTCACCCCTCCACTTT. This chain links TRBV7-8 with TRBJ1-6; 7 nucleotides align to TRBD1. The CDR3 is made up of 15 amino acids. With 1 base clipped from V and 7 bases from J, the junction kept 4 bases outside the gene matches. Germline assignment: CDR1 SGHVS and CDR2 FQNEAQ.

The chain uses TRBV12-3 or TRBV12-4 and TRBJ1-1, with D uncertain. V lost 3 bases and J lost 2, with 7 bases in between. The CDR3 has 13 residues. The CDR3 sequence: CASSFLLNTEAFF. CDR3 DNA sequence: TGTGCCAGCAGTTTCCTCCTTAACACTGAAGCTTTCTTT.